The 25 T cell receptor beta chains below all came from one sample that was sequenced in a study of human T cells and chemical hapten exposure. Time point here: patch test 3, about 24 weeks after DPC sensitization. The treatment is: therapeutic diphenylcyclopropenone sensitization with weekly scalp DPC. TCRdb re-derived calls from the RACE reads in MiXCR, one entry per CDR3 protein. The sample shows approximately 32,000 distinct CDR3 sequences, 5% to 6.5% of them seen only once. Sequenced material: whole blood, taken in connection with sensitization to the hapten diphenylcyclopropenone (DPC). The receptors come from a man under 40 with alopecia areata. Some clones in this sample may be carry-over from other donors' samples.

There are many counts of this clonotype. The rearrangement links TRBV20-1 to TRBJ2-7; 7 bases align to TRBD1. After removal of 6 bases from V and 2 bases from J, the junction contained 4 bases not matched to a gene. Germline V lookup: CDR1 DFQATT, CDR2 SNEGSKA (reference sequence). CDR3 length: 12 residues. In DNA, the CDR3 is TGCAGTGCCCCACAGGGGCCCTACGAGCAGTACTTC. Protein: CSAPQGPYEQYF.

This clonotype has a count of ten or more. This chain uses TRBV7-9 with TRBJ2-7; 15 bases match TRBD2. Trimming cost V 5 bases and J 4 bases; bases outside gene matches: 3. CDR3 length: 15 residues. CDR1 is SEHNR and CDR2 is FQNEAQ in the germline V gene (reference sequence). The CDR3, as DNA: TGTGCCAGCAGCCCGGGGACTAGCGGGGGGTACGAGCAGTACTTC. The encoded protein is CASSPGTSGGYEQYF.

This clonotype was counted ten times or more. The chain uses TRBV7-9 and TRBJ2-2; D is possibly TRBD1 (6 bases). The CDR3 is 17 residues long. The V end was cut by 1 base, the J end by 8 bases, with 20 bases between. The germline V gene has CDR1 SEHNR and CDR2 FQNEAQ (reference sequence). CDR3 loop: CASSLVRTGKRTGELFF. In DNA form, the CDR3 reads TGTGCCAGCAGCTTAGTCCGAACAGGGAAAAGAACTGGGGAGCTGTTTTTT. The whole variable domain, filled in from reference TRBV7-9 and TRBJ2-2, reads DTGVSQNPRHKITKRGQNVTFRCDPISEHNRLYWYRQTLGQGPEFLTYFQNEAQLEKSRLLSDRFSAERPKGSFSTLEIQRTEQGDSAMYLCASSLVRTGKRTGELFFGEGSRLTVL.

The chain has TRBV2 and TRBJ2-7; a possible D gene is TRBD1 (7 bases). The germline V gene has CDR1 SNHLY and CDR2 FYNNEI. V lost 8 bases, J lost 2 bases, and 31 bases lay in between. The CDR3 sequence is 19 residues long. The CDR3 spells CASGTSRDSLGISPYEQYF. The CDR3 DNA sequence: TGTGCCAGCGGAACCTCGCGGGACAGCTTGGGGATAAGCCCCTACGAGCAGTACTTC.

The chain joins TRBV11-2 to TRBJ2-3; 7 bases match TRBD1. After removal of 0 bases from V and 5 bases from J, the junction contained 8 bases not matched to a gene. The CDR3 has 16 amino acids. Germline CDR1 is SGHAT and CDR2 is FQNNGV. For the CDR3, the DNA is TGTGCCAGCAGCTTAGATCCGGCAGGGGGAAAAGATACGCAGTATTTT. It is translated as CASSLDPAGGKDTQYF. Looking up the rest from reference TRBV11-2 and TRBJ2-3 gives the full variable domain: EAGVAQSPRYKIIEKRQSVAFWCNPISGHATLYWYQQILGQGPKLLIQFQNNGVVDDSQLPKDRFSAERLKGVDSTLKIQPAKLEDSAVYLCASSLDPAGGKDTQYFGPGTRLTVL.

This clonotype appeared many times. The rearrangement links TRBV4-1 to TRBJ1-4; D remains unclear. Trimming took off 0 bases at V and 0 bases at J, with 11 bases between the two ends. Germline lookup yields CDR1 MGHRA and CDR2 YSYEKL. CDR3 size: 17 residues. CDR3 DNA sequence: TGCGCCAGCAGCCAAGATTATCGGGATGCAACTAATGAAAAACTGTTTTTT. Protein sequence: CASSQDYRDATNEKLFF.

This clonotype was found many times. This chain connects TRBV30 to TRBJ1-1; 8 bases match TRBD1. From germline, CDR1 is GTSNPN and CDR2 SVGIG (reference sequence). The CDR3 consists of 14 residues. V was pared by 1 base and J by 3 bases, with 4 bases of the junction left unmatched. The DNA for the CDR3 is TGTGCCTGGAGTGAGGGACAGGCCCACACTGAAGCTTTCTTT. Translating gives CAWSEGQAHTEAFF.

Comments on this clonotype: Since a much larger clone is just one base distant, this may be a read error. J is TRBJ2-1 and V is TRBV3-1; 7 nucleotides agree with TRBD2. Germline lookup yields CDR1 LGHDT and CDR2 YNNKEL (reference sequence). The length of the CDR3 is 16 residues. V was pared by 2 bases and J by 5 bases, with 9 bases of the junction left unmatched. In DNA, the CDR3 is TGTGCCAGCAGCCAAAGAGGTGGCGGGAGTAACAATGAGCAGTTCTTC. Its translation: CASSQRGGGSNNEQFF.

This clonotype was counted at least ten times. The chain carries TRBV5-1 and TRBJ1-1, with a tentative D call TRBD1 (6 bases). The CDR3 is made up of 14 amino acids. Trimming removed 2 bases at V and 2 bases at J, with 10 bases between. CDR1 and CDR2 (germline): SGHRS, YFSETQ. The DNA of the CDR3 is TGCGCCAGCAGCTTCGGGACACCAAACACTGAAGCTTTCTTT. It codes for CASSFGTPNTEAFF.

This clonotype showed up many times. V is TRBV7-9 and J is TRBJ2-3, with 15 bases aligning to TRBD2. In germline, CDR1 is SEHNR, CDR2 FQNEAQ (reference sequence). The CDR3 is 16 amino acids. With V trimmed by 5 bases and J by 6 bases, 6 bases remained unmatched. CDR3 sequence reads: CASSPGLAGGRDTQYF. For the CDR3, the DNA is TGTGCCAGCAGCCCGGGACTAGCGGGAGGCCGGGATACGCAGTATTTT.

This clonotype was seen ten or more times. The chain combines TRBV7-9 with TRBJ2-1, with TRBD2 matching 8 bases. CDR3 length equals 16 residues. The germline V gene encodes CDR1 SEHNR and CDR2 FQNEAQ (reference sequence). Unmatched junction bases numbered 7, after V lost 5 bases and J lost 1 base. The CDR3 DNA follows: TGTGCCAGCAGCGGGACACTAGCGGATTCCTACAATGAGCAGTTCTTC. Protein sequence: CASSGTLADSYNEQFF. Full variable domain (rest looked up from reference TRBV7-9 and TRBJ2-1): DTGVSQNPRHKITKRGQNVTFRCDPISEHNRLYWYRQTLGQGPEFLTYFQNEAQLEKSRLLSDRFSAERPKGSFSTLEIQRTEQGDSAMYLCASSGTLADSYNEQFFGPGTRLTVL.

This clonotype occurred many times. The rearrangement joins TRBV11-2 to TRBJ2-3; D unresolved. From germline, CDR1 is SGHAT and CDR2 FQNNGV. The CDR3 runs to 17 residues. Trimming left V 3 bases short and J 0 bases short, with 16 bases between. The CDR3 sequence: CASSLVGYPTSTDTQYF. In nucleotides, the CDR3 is TGTGCCAGCAGCTTGGTGGGGTACCCCACTAGCACAGATACGCAGTATTTT.

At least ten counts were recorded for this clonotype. The CDR3 DNA follows: TGCGCCAGCAGCCAAGAACGAACACACTACGAGCAGTACTTC. It codes for CASSQERTHYEQYF. The chain recombines TRBV4-3 with TRBJ2-7, with no clear D. Trimming removed 0 bases at V and 3 bases at J, with 9 bases between. Germline-derived CDR1 and CDR2 are LGHNA and YSLEER. This CDR3 is built from 14 residues.

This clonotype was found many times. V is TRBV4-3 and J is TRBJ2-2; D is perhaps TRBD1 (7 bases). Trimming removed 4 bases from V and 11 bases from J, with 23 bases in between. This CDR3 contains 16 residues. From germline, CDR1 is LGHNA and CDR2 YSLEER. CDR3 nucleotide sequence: TGCGCCAGCAGCCTCTTCCCAGGGGGGATGGTCGGTGAGCTGTTTTTT. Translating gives CASSLFPGGMVGELFF.

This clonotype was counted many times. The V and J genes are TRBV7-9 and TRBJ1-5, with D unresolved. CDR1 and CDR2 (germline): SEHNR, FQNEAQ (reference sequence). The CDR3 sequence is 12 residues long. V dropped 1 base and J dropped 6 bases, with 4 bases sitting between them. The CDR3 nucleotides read TGTGCCAGCAGCTTAGGGGGTCAGCCCCAGCATTTT. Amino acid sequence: CASSLGGQPQHF.

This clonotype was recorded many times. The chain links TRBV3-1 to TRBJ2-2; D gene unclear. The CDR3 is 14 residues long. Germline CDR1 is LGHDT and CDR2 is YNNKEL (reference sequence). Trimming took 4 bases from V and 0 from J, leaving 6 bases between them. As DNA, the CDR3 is TGTGCCAGCAGCCGCCATCCGAACACCGGGGAGCTGTTTTTT. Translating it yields CASSRHPNTGELFF.

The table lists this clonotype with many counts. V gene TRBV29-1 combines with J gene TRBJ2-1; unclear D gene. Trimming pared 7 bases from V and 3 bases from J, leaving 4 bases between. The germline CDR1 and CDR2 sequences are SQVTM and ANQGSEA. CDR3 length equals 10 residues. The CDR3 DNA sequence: TGCAGCGCTAGCTACAATGAGCAGTTCTTC. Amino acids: CSASYNEQFF.

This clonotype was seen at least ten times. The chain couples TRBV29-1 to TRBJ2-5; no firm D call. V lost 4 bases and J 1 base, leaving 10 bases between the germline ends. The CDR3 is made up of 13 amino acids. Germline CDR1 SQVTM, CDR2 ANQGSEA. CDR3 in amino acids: CSVATYPQETQYF. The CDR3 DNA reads TGCAGCGTTGCGACATACCCCCAAGAGACCCAGTACTTC.

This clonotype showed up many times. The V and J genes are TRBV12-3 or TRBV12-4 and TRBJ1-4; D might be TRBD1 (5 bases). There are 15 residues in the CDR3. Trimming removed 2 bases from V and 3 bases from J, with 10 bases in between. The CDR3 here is CASSLNQGANEKLFF. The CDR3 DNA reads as TGTGCCAGCAGTTTAAACCAGGGAGCTAATGAAAAACTGTTTTTT.

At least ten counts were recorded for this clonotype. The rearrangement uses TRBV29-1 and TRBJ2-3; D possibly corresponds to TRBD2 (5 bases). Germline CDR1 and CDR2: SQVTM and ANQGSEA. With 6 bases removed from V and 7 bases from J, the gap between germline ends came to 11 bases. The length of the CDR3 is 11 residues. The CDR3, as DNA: TGCAGCGTGGAACTAGGAAATACGCAGTATTTT. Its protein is CSVELGNTQYF.

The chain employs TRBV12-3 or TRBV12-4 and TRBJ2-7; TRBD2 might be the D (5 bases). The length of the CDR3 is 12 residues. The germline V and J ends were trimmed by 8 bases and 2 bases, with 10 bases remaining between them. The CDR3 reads CASGPGTYEQYF. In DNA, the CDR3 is TGTGCCAGCGGTCCGGGGACCTACGAGCAGTACTTC.

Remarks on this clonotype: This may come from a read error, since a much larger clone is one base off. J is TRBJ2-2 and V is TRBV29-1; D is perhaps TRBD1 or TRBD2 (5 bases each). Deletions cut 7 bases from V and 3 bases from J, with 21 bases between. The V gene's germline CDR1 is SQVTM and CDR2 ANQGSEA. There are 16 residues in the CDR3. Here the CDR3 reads CSAASHRSGDTGELFF. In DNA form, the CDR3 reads TGCAGCGCTGCTTCCCACAGGAGCGGCGACACCGGGGAGCTGTTTTTT.

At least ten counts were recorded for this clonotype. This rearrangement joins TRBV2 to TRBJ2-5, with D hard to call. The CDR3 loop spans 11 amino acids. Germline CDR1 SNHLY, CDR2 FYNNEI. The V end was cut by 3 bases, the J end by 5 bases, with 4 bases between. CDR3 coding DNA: TGTGCCAGCAGTGATCGTGAGACCCAGTACTTC. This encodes CASSDRETQYF.

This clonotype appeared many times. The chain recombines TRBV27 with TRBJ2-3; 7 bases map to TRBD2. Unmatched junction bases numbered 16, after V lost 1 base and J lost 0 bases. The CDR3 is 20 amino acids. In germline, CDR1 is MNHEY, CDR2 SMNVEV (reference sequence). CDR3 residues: CASSLWTGAGATTSTDTQYF. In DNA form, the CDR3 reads TGTGCCAGCAGTTTATGGACTGGGGCGGGAGCCACCACTAGCACAGATACGCAGTATTTT.

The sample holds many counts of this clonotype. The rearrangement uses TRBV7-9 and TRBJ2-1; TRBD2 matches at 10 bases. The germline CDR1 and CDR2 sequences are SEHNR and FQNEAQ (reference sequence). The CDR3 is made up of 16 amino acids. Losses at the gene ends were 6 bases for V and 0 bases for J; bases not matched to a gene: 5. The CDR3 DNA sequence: TGTGCCAGCAGAGGGACTAGCGTCGACTCCTACAATGAGCAGTTCTTC. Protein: CASRGTSVDSYNEQFF.